This T cell receptor (beta chain) was obtained from a study of shared clonotypes between healthy human individuals. Regarding the study as a whole: Apart from blood, nothing was sampled; tissue repertoires likely differ. The study found approximately 5% of naive CD4 clonotypes shared across four donors.

At deep level, the assay was performed. Replicate PCRs for sorted subsets used approximately 220 ng DNA; this equaled 25,000 to 30,000 T cell genomes. The protocol was immunoSEQ multiplex PCR, while the TCRdb copy is restricted to in-frame clones and leaves out a portion. The repertoire holds approximately 2,000,000 clones, around 93% seen once, with 0.37% in the top ten. This clone was seen only once. Its antigen is not identified. The identical CDR3 is also encoded by other nucleotide sequences in the sample. The V gene end was trimmed by 6 bases and the J gene end by 0 bases; junction bases not matched to a gene: 3. The CDR3 length is 14 residues. CDR1 is MDHEN and CDR2 is SYDVKM in the germline V gene.

The sequencing sample was made of naive CD4+ T cells from PBMCs. Subset defined: CD45RA+ positively selected. The chain carries TRBV28 and TRBJ1-1; 8 bases are a match to TRBD1. This clonotype originated in a young man in good health. Some clones in this sample may be carry-over from other donors' samples. CDR3 nucleotides: TGTGCCAGCAGAGGACAGGGTATGAACACTGAAGCTTTCTTT. It encodes CASRGQGMNTEAFF.